The clone carrying this TCR beta chain was counted many times. Sequenced by immunoSEQ multiplex PCR; TCRdb stores in-frame clones only, minus some. The table shows 95,000 to 150,000 clones, with around 86% occurring only once. This specimen belongs to a study of control samples from healthy donors and cancer patients. This CDR3 is built from 13 residues. Germline V gene data show CDR1 as SGHVS and CDR2 as FQNEAQ. V lost 0 bases, J lost 5 bases, and 7 bases lay in between. The rearrangement uses TRBV7-8 and TRBJ1-1, with D perhaps matching TRBD1 (6 bases). Sequencing was carried out using blood. The TCR comes from a man aged 35 to 55 in good health. CDR3 sequence (DNA): TGTGCCAGCAGCTTAGCTCAGGGGACTGAAGCTTTCTTT. This translates into CASSLAQGTEAFF.